Listed below are T cell receptor beta chains from one sample, sequenced in a study of vaccination effects on CD4 cells after COVID-19. The table came from immunoSEQ multiplex PCR; TCRdb's copy has only in-frame clones and leaves some out. The repertoire holds about 46,000 clones, nearly 75% seen once, with around 5% in the top ten. Their target antigens are unknown. The sequencing used CD4+ T cells from PBMCs cultured without peptide, collected after COVID-19 vaccination. These receptor sequences come from a human donor who had a prior SARS-CoV-2 infection. CDR3s include the opening cysteine and the closing phenylalanine or tryptophan. Fields, in order: V gene, clone size, J gene, D gene, CDR3 protein, CDR3 DNA. D genes are given only for firm matches. Size values are once, few and many counts, or a class for expanded clones, and some rows have none.

>TRBV7-7|.|TRBJ2-7|.
CASSLGPFSYEQYF
TGTGCTAGCAGCTTGGGCCCATTCTCCTACGAGCAGTACTTC
>TRBV6-5|.|TRBJ2-7|.
CASGSMPPYEQYF
TGTGCCAGCGGCTCTATGCCCCCCTACGAGCAGTACTTC
>TRBV2|.|TRBJ1-3|.
CASSVDSSGNTIYF
TGTGCCAGCAGTGTGGACAGCTCTGGAAACACCATATATTTT
>TRBV6-5|.|TRBJ1-2|.
CASSSLTAGSYGYTF
TGTGCCAGCAGTTCTCTTACGGCAGGGAGCTATGGCTACACCTTC
>TRBV6-5|.|TRBJ2-2|.
CASSYLVQTTGELFF
TGTGCCAGCAGTTACCTGGTCCAGACCACCGGGGAGCTGTTTTTT
>TRBV7-6|once|TRBJ2-3|.
CASSLGTVSTDTQYF
TGTGCCAGCAGCTTAGGGACAGTCAGCACAGATACGCAGTATTTT
>TRBV7-8|.|TRBJ2-1|.
CASSLYGNDYNEQFF
TGTGCCAGCAGCTTATACGGAAATGACTACAATGAGCAGTTCTTC
>TRBV6-5|.|TRBJ2-7|.
CASSYSSGGTYEQYF
TGTGCCAGCAGTTACTCCTCAGGGGGGACATACGAGCAGTACTTC
>TRBV19|few|TRBJ1-5|.
CASSGQFNQPQHF
TGTGCCAGTAGTGGACAGTTCAATCAGCCCCAGCATTTT
>TRBV2|.|TRBJ1-1|.
CASSPVGRAFF
TGTGCCAGCAGTCCCGTGGGGCGGGCTTTCTTT
>TRBV2|.|TRBJ1-4|TRBD1
CASSKGQDEKLFF
TGTGCCAGCAGTAAGGGACAGGATGAAAAACTGTTTTTT
>TRBV20-1|.|TRBJ2-2|.
CSASARGGRGVTGELFF
TGCAGTGCTAGTGCTAGGGGGGGCAGGGGGGTCACCGGGGAGCTGTTTTTT
>TRBV2|.|TRBJ2-7|TRBD1
CASSRSGTGTYEQYF
TGTGCCAGCAGTCGGTCCGGGACAGGGACCTACGAGCAGTACTTC
>TRBV13|few|TRBJ2-1|.
CASSLTVPSGYNEQFF
TGTGCCAGCAGCTTAACTGTCCCCAGCGGTTACAATGAGCAGTTCTTC
>TRBV11-2|.|TRBJ2-3|.
CASSPRVVPPAAADTQYF
TGTGCCAGCAGCCCCAGGGTGGTGCCCCCTGCCGCTGCAGATACGCAGTATTTT
>TRBV3-1/TRBV3-2|.|TRBJ2-7|TRBD1
CASSQEGYRDRDRYEQYF
TGTGCCAGCAGCCAAGAAGGTTACAGGGACAGGGATCGGTACGAGCAGTACTTC
>TRBV2|.|TRBJ1-4|.
CASRGAILTNEKLFF
TGTGCCAGCCGGGGGGCGATTTTAACTAATGAAAAACTGTTTTTT